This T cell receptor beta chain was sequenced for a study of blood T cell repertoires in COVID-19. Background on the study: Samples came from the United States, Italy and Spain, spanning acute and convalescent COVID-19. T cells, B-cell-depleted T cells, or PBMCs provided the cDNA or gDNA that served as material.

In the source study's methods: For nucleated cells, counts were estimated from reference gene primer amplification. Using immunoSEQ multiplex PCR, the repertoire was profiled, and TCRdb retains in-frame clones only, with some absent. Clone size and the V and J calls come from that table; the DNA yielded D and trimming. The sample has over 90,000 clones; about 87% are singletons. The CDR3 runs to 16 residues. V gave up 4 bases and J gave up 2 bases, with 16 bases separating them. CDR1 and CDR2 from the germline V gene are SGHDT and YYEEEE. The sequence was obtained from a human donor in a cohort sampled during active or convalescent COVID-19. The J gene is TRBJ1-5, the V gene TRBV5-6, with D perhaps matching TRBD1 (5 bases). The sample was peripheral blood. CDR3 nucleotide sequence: TGTGCCAGCAGCCGAAGGGGCACGGTGGGCAATCAGCCCCAGCATTTT. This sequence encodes CASSRRGTVGNQPQHF. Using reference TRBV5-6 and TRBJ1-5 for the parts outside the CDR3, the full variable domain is DAGVTQSPTHLIKTRGQQVTLRCSPKSGHDTVSWYQQALGQGPQFIFQYYEEEERQRGNFPDRFSGHQFPNYSSELNVNALLLGDSALYLCASSRRGTVGNQPQHFGDGTRLSIL.